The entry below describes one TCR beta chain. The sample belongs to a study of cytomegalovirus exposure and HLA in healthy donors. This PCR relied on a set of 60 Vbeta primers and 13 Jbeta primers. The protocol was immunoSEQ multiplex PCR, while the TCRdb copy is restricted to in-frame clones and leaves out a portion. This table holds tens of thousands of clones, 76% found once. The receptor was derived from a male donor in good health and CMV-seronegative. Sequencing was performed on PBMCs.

CDR3 coding DNA: TGTGCCAGCTCACCTACCACAATTCCCTATGGCTACACCTTC. Its translation: CASSPTTIPYGYTF. The chain links TRBV18 to TRBJ1-2, with unresolved D. Trimming shortened V by 3 bases and J by 4 bases, and 12 bases separated the two germline ends. CDR3 size: 14 residues. Per the germline V gene, CDR1 is KGHSH and CDR2 is LQKENI.